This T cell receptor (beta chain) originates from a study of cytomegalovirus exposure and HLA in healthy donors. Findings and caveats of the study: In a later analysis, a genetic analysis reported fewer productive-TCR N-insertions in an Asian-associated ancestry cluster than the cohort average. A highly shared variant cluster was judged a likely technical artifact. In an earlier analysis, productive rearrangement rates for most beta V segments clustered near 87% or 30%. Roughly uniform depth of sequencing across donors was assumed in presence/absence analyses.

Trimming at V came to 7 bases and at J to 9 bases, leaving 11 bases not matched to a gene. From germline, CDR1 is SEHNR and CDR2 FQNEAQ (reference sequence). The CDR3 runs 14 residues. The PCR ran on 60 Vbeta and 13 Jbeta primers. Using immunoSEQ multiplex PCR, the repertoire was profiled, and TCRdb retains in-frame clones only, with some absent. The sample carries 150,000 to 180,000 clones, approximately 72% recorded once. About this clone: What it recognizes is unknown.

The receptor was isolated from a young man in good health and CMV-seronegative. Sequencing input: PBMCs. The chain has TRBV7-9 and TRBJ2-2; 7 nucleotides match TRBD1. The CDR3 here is CASTQGTASRELFF. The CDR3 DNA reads TGTGCCAGCACCCAGGGGACAGCGTCCCGGGAGCTGTTTTTT.